The TCR beta chain described here comes from a study of T cell repertoires in cytomegalovirus infection. Study-wide results and limits: Accumulated public TCR beta family frequency recognized individuals carrying CMV together with the relevant HLA. In two of eight donors, the top clonotype was HLA-C-restricted CMV-specific.

Per the germline V gene, CDR1 is SGHRS and CDR2 is YFSETQ. The CDR3 consists of 19 residues. Trimming cost V 4 bases and J 0 bases; bases outside gene matches: 13. This clonotype was observed a handful of times. Its antigen is currently unknown. One entry per CDR3 protein, called by TCRdb with MiXCR from the reads. The repertoire includes 740,000 or so distinct CDR3 sequences, 35% to 45% of them detected once, and about 2.8% sits in the top ten. V is TRBV5-1 and J is TRBJ1-3, with TRBD1 matching over 10 bases. Sequenced material: PBMCs. This receptor was taken from a human donor in good health (CMV status not recorded). Some clones in this sample may be carry-over from other donors' samples. CDR3 sequence: CASSIEGTGVSSSGNTIYF. In DNA, the CDR3 is TGCGCCAGCAGCATCGAAGGGACAGGGGTTTCGAGCTCTGGAAACACCATATATTTT.